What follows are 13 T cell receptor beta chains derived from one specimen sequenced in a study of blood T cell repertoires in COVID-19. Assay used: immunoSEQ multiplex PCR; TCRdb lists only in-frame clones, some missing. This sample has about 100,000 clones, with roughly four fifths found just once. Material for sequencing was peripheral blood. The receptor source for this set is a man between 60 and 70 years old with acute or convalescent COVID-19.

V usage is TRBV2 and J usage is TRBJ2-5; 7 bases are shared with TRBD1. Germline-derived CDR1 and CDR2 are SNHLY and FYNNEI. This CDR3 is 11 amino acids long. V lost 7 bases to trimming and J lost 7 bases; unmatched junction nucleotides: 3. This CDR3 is CASKTGATQYF. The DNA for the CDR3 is TGTGCCAGCAAAACAGGGGCGACCCAGTACTTC. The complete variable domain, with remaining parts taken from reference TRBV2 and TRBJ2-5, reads EPEVTQTPSHQVTQMGQEVILRCVPISNHLYFYWYRQILGQKVEFLVSFYNNEISEKSEIFDDQFSVERPDGSNFTLKIRSTKLEDSAMYFCASKTGATQYFGPGTRLLVL.

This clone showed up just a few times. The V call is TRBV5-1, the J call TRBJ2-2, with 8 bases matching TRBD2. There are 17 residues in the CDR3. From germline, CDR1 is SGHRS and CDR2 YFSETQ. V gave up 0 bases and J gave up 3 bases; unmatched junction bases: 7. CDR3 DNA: TGCGCCAGCAGCTTGGTTAGCGGGAAGACATACACCGGGGAGCTGTTTTTT. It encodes CASSLVSGKTYTGELFF.

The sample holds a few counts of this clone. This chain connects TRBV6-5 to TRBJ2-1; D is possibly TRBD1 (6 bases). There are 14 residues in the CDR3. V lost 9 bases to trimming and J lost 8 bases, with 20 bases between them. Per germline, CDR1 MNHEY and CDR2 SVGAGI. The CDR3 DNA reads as TGTGCCAGTGCCCGCAGACAGGCCATCGATGAGCAGTTCTTC. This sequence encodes CASARRQAIDEQFF.

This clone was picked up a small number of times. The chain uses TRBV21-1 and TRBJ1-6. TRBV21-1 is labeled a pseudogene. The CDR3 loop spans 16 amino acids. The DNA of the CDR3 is TGTGCCAGCAGCAAAGGCGTCGGAGGCTATAATTCACCCCTCCACTTT. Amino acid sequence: CASSKGVGGYNSPLHF.

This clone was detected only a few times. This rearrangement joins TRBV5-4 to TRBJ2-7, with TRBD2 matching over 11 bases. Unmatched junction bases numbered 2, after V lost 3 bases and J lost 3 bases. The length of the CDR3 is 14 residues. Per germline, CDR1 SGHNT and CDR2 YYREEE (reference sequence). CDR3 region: CASSSTSGGYEQYF. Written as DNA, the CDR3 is TGTGCCAGCAGCTCAACTAGCGGGGGCTACGAGCAGTACTTC.

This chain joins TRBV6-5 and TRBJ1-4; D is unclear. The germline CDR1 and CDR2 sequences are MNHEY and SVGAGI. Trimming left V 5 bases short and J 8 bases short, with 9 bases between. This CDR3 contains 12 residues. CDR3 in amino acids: CASSILREKLFF. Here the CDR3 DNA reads TGTGCCAGCAGTATCCTACGCGAAAAACTGTTTTTT.

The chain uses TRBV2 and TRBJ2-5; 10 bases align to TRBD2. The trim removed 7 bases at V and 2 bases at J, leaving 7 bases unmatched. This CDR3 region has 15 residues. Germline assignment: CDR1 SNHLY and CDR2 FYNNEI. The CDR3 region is CASKRLAGVQETQYF. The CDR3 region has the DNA TGTGCCAGCAAAAGGCTAGCGGGAGTACAAGAGACCCAGTACTTC.

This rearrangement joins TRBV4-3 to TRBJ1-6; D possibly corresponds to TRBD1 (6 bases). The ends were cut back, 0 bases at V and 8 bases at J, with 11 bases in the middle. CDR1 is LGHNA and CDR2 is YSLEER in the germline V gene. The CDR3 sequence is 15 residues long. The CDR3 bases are TGCGCCAGCAGCCAAGACCCCCAGGGGTATTCACCCCTCCACTTT. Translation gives CASSQDPQGYSPLHF.

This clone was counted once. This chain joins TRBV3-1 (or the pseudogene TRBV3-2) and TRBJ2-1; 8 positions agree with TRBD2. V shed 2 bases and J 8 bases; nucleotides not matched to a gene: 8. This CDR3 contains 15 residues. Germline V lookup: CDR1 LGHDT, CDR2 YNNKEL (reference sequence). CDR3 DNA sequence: TGTGCCAGCAGCCAAAACGGGAGGGTATCGGATGAGCAGTTCTTC. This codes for CASSQNGRVSDEQFF.

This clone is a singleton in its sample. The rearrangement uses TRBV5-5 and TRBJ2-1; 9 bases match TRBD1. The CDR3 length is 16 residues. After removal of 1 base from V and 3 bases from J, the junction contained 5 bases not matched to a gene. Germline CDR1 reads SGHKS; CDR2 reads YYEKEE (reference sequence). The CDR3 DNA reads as TGTGCCAGCAGCTTGCGGGACAGGGCCGGCTACAATGAGCAGTTCTTC. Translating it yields CASSLRDRAGYNEQFF. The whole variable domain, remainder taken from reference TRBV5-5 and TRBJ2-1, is DAGVTQSPTHLIKTRGQQVTLRCSPISGHKSVSWYQQVLGQGPQFIFQYYEKEERGRGNFPDRFSARQFPNYSSELNVNALLLGDSALYLCASSLRDRAGYNEQFFGPGTRLTVL.

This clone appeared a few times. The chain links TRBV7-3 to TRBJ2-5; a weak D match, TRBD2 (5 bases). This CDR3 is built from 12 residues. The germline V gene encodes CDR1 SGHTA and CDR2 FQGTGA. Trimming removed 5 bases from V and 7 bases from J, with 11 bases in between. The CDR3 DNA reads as TGTGCCAGCAGCGGGAGCGGAGGGACCCAGTACTTC. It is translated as CASSGSGGTQYF.

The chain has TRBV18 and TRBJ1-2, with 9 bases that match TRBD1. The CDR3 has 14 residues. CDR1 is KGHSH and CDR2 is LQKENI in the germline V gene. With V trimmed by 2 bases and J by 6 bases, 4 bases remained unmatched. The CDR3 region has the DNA TGTGCCAGCTCACCAACGGGACAGGGTGATGGCTACACCTTC. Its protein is CASSPTGQGDGYTF.

CDR3 amino acids: CASSLSRRGFTGELFF. The CDR3 DNA is TGTGCCAGCAGCTTAAGTAGGCGGGGGTTCACCGGGGAGCTGTTTTTT. The chain is built from TRBV11-2 and TRBJ2-2; 7 bases fit TRBD2. From germline, CDR1 is SGHAT and CDR2 FQNNGV. The trim removed 2 bases at V and 4 bases at J, leaving 7 bases unmatched. This CDR3 contains 16 residues.